The 10 T cell receptor beta chains below were found in one sample sequenced in a study of blood T cells in healthy people across ages. Using a J-beta primer mix together with a sample-barcoded 5' primer, a second PCR was run for about 6 to 12 cycles. Via MiXCR, TCRdb re-called the 5' RACE reads, giving one row per CDR3 protein. The data contain fewer than 900,000 distinct CDR3 sequences, 35% to 45% of them singletons. The material sequenced was blood. These receptors came from a woman aged 60-70 years in good health.

This chain joins TRBV6-2 or TRBV6-3 and TRBJ2-5; D call uncertain. This CDR3 spans 17 amino acids. The germline gives CDR1 MNHEY, CDR2 SVGEGT. Between the trimmed V and J ends, which lost 5 bases and 4 bases, there was a span of 23 bases. As DNA, the CDR3 is TGTGCCAGCAGTCTAGGAGCCGGTTTGGCGGTTGGAGAGACCCAGTACTTC. Amino acid sequence: CASSLGAGLAVGETQYF.

The rearrangement links TRBV3-1 to TRBJ1-5; D is ambiguous. Germline CDR1 LGHDT, CDR2 YNNKEL (reference sequence). V lost 4 bases and J 4 bases, leaving 8 bases between the germline ends. The CDR3 totals 13 residues. CDR3 amino acids: CASSRDLNQPQHF. The CDR3 DNA follows: TGTGCCAGCAGCCGAGACCTGAATCAGCCCCAGCATTTT.

V gene TRBV20-1 combines with J gene TRBJ2-1, with TRBD2 matching 7 bases. Germline V gives CDR1 DFQATT, CDR2 SNEGSKA (reference sequence). V trimming: 0 bases; J trimming: 6 bases; junction bases outside the gene matches: 8. This CDR3 spans 15 amino acids. The CDR3 bases are TGCAGTGCTAGAGACCCACTGACTAGCCCCAATGAGCAGTTCTTC. This translates into CSARDPLTSPNEQFF.

This clonotype was observed a single time. A much bigger clone sits one base away, suggesting this may be a read error. The chain employs TRBV6-5 and TRBJ2-3, with TRBD2 as a possible D gene (6 bases). The CDR3 runs to 11 residues. Germline V CDR1 and CDR2: MNHEY, SVGAGI. V dropped 4 bases and J dropped 14 bases, with 13 bases sitting between them. DNA of the CDR3: TGTGCCAGCAGTTCCCGGGACTCGCGGTATTTT. Protein sequence: CASSSRDSRYF.

Only a few counts were recorded for this clonotype. This rearrangement joins TRBV12-3 or TRBV12-4 to TRBJ2-1; 15 bases match TRBD2. V was clipped by 8 bases and J by 5 bases; unmatched bases: 4. This CDR3 contains 15 residues. CDR3 region: CASPGTSGGHNEQFF. The CDR3 bases are TGTGCCAGCCCTGGGACTAGCGGGGGGCACAATGAGCAGTTCTTC.

V is TRBV20-1 and J is TRBJ1-2, with D maybe TRBD1 (5 bases). Germline-derived CDR1 and CDR2 are DFQATT and SNEGSKA (reference sequence). V gave up 6 bases and J gave up 7 bases, with 18 bases separating them. The CDR3 totals 13 residues. The CDR3 region is CSALPQGLAGYTF. DNA of the CDR3: TGCAGTGCCCTGCCCCAGGGTCTGGCTGGCTACACCTTC.

This clonotype was counted between two and nine times. V usage is TRBV12-3 or TRBV12-4 and J usage is TRBJ2-5; D gene ambiguous. V lost 3 bases, J lost 11 bases, and 10 bases lay in between. This CDR3 spans 11 amino acids. DNA for the CDR3: TGTGCCAGCAGTTTCTATCGAGAGCAGTACTTC. Translated: CASSFYREQYF.

In its sample, this clonotype was seen a few times. The gene calls are TRBV20-1 and TRBJ1-6, with a possible D match to TRBD1 (6 bases). Germline CDR1 reads DFQATT; CDR2 reads SNEGSKA (reference sequence). The CDR3 covers 14 residues. Trimming took off 3 bases at V and 8 bases at J, with 14 bases between the two ends. The CDR3 DNA sequence: TGCAGTGCTAGGGGGGCCGTGGGTTATTCACCCCTCCACTTT. It specifies CSARGAVGYSPLHF.

On this clonotype itself: A much larger clonotype is one base distant, so this may be a read error. J is TRBJ2-7 and V is TRBV10-3, with a tentative D call TRBD2 (6 bases). The germline V gene encodes CDR1 ENHRY and CDR2 SYGVKD. The V end lost 2 bases, the J end lost 5 bases, and 19 bases lay between the germline ends. There are 16 residues in the CDR3. DNA for the CDR3: TGTGCCATCAGTGAGCGGGAGAGTAGCTGGAGTGACGAGCAGTACTTC. Protein: CAISERESSWSDEQYF.

The V gene is TRBV6-6, the J gene TRBJ1-1; D remains unclear. The CDR3 is 14 residues long. V was pared by 6 bases and J by 1 base, with 12 bases between. The V gene's germline CDR1 is MNHNY and CDR2 SVGAGI (reference sequence). CDR3 sequence reads: CASSRPVPNTEAFF. The CDR3 DNA reads TGTGCCAGCAGCCGACCGGTCCCGAACACTGAAGCTTTCTTT.